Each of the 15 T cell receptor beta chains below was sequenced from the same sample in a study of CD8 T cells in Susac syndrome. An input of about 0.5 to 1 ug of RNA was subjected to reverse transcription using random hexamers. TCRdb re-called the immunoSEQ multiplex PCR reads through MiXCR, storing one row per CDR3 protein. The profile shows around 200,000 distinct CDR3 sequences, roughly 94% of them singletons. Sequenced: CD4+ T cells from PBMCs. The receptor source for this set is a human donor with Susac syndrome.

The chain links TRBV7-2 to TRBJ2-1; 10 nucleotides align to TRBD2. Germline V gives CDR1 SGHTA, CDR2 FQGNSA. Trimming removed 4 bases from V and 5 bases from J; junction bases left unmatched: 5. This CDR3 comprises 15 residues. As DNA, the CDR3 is TGTGCCAGCAGCTCATGGACTAGCGGACACAATGAGCAGTTCTTC. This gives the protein CASSSWTSGHNEQFF.

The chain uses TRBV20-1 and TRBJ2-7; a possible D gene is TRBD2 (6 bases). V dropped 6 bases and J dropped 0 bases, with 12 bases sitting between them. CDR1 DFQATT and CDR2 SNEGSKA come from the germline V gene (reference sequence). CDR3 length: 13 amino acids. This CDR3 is CSAPRRDSYEQYF. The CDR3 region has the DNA TGCAGTGCCCCCCGGCGGGACTCCTACGAGCAGTACTTC.

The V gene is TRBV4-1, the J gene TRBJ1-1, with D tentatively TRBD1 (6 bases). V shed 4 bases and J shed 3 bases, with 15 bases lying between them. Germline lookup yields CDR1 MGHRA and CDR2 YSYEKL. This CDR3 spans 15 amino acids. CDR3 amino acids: CASSLQQGMDTEAFF. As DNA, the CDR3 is TGCGCCAGCAGCCTCCAACAGGGAATGGACACTGAAGCTTTCTTT.

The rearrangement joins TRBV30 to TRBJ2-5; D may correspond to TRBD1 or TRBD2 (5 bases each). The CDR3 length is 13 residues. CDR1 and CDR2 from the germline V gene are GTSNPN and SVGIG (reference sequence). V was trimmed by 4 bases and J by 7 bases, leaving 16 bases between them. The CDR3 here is CAWTQRNQGTQYF. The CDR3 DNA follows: TGTGCCTGGACCCAGCGGAACCAGGGGACCCAGTACTTC. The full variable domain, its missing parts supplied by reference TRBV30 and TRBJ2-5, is SQTIHQWPATLVQPVGSPLSLECTVEGTSNPNLYWYRQAAGRGLQLLFYSVGIGQISSEVPQNLSASRPQDRQFILSSKKLLLSDSGFYLCAWTQRNQGTQYFGPGTRLLVL.

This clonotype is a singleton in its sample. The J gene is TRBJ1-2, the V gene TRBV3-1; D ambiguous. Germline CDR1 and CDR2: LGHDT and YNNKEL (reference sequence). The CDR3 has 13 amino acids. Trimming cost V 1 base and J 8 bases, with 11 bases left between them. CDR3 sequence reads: CASSQVEEMGYTF. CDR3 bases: TGTGCCAGCAGCCAAGTAGAGGAGATGGGCTACACCTTC.

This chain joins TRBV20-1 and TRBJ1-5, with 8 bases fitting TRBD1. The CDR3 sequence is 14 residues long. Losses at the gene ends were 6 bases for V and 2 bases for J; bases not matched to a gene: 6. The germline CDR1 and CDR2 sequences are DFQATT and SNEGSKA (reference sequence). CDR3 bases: TGCAGTGCCAGAAACAGGGGGGGCAATCAGCCCCAGCATTTT. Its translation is CSARNRGGNQPQHF.

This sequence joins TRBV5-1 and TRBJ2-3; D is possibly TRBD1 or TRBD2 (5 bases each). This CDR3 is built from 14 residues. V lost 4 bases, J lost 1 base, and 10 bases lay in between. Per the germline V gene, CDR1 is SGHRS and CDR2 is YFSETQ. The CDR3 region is CASSPGTRTDTQYF. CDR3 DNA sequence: TGCGCCAGCAGCCCTGGGACCCGCACAGATACGCAGTATTTT.

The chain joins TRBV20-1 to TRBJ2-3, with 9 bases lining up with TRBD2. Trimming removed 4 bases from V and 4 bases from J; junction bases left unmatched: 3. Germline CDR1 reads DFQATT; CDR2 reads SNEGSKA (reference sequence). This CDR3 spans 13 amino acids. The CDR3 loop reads CSAKGGGADTQYF. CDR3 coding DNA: TGCAGTGCTAAAGGCGGGGGGGCAGATACGCAGTATTTT.

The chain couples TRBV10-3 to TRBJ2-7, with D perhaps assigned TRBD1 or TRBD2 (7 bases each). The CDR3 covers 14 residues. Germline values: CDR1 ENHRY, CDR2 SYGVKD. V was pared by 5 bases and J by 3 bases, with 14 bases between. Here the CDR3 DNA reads TGTGCCATCAGTCAGGGGGGGCCGATCTACGAGCAGTACTTC. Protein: CAISQGGPIYEQYF.

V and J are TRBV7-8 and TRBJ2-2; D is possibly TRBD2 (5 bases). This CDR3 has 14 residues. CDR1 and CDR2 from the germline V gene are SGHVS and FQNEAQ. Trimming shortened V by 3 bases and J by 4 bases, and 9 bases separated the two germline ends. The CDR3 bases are TGTGCCAGCAGCTTTACGGGGTTCACCGGGGAGCTGTTTTTT. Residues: CASSFTGFTGELFF.

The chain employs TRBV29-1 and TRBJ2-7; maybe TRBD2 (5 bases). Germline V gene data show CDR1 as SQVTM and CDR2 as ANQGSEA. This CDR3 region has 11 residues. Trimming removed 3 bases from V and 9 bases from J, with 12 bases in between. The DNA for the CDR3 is TGCAGCGTTGACAGCGGCCCGGGGCAGTACTTC. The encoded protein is CSVDSGPGQYF.

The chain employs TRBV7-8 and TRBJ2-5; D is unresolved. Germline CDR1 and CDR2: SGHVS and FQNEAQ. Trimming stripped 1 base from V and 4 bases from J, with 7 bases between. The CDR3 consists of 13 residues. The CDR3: CASSLEMRETQYF. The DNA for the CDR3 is TGTGCCAGCAGCTTAGAGATGAGAGAGACCCAGTACTTC.

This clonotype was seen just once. The CDR3 region is CSAYRDTGGGSREQYF. As DNA, the CDR3 is TGCAGTGCGTACCGGGACACTGGAGGTGGGAGTCGGGAGCAGTACTTC. J is TRBJ2-7 and V is TRBV20-1, with D possibly TRBD1 on 6 matching bases. Per the germline V gene, CDR1 is DFQATT and CDR2 is SNEGSKA (reference sequence). CDR3 length: 16 amino acids. The germline V and J ends were trimmed by 6 bases and 7 bases, with 28 bases remaining between them.

DNA for the CDR3: TGTGCCACCAGCAGAGATTCGGGAAAGCAGTTCTTC. Its translation: CATSRDSGKQFF. This chain joins TRBV15 and TRBJ2-1; possible D gene TRBD2, 5 bases. This CDR3 region has 12 residues. Trimming shortened V by 0 bases and J by 11 bases, and 8 bases separated the two germline ends. Germline CDR1 is LNHNV and CDR2 is YYDKDF (reference sequence).

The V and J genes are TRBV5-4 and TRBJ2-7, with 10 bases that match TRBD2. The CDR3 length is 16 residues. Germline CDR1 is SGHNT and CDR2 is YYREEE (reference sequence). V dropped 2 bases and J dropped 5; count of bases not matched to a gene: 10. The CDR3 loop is CASSFIWTSGLDEQYF. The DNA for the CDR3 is TGTGCCAGCAGCTTTATTTGGACTAGCGGTTTAGACGAGCAGTACTTC. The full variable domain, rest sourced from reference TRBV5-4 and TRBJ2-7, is ETGVTQSPTHLIKTRGQQVTLRCSSQSGHNTVSWYQQALGQGPQFIFQYYREEENGRGNFPPRFSGLQFPNYSSELNVNALELDDSALYLCASSFIWTSGLDEQYFGPGTRLTVT.